The following is a T cell receptor (beta chain) sequence with its context. Time point denoted: after dendritic cell vaccination, including at tumor progression/relapse. These data are taken from a study of glioma-infiltrating T cells after dendritic cell vaccination. Produced via immunoSEQ multiplex PCR; TCRdb's table is partial and in-frame only. The sample includes roughly 60,000 clones, approximately 86% of them seen just once. The V end was cut by 0 bases, the J end by 9 bases, with 10 bases between. Germline lookup yields CDR1 SGHRS and CDR2 YFSETQ. The CDR3 sequence is 13 residues long. This chain connects TRBV5-1 to TRBJ2-1, with D maybe TRBD2 (5 bases). The sample here was blood, taken after dendritic cell vaccination. This TCR derives from a human donor with glioblastoma. Here the CDR3 DNA reads TGCGCCAGCAGCTTGGGTGCAGAGGGTGAGCAGTTCTTC. Translated: CASSLGAEGEQFF.